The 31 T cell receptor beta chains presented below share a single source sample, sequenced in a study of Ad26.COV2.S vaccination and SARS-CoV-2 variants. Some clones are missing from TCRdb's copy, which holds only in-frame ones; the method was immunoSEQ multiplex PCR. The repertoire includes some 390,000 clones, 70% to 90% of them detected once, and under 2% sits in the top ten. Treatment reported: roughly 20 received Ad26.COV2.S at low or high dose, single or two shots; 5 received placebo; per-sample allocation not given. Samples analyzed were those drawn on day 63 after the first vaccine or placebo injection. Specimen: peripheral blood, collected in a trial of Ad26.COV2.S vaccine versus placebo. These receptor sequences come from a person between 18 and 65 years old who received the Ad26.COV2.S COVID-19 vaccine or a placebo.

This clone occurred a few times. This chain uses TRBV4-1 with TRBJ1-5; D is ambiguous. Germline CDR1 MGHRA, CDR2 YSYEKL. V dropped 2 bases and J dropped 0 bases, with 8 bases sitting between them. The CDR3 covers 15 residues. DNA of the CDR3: TGCGCCAGCAGCCAACGGCTGGGTAGCAATCAGCCCCAGCATTTT. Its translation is CASSQRLGSNQPQHF.

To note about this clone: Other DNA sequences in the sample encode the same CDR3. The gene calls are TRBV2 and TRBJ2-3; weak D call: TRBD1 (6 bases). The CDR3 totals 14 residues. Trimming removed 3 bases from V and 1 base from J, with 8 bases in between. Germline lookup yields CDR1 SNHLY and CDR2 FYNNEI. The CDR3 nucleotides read TGTGCCAGCAGTGAGGACAGAGGCACAGATACGCAGTATTTT. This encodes CASSEDRGTDTQYF.

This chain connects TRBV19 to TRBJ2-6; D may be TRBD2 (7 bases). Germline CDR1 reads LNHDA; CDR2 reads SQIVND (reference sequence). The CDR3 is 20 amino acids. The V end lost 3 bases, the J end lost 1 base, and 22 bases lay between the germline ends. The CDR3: CASSMGGRQGRYSGANVLTF. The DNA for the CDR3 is TGTGCCAGTAGTATGGGAGGGCGGCAGGGGAGATATTCTGGGGCCAACGTCCTGACTTTC.

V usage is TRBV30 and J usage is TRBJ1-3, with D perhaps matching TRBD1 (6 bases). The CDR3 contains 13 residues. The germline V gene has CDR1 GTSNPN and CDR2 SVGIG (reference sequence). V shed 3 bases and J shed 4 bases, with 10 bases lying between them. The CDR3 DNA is TGTGCCTGGAGCCCTGACAGGGGAAACACCATATATTTT. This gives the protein CAWSPDRGNTIYF. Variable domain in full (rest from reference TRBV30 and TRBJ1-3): SQTIHQWPATLVQPVGSPLSLECTVEGTSNPNLYWYRQAAGRGLQLLFYSVGIGQISSEVPQNLSASRPQDRQFILSSKKLLLSDSGFYLCAWSPDRGNTIYFGEGSWLTVV.

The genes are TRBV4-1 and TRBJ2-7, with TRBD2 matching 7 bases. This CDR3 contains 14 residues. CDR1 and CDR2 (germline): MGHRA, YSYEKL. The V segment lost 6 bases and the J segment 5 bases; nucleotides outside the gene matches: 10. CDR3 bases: TGCGCCAGCAGGGACCTACTTACTAGCGACGAGCAGTACTTC. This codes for CASRDLLTSDEQYF.

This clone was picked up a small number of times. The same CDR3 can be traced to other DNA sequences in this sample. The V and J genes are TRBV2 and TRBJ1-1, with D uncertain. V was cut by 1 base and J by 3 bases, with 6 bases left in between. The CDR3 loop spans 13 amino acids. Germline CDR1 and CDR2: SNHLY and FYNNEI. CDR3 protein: CASSEGRDTEAFF. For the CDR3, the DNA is TGTGCCAGCAGTGAAGGCAGAGACACTGAAGCTTTCTTT.

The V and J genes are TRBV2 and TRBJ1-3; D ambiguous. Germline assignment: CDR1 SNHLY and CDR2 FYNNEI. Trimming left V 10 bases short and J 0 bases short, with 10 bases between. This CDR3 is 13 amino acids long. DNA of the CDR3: TGTGCCATTGTAAGGCCCTCTGGAAACACCATATATTTT. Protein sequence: CAIVRPSGNTIYF.

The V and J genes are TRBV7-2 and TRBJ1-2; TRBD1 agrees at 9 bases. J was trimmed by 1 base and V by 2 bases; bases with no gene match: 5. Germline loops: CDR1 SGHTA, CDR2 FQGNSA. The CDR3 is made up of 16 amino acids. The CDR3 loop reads CASSLTGTGNNYGYTF. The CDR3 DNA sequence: TGTGCCAGCAGCTTAACCGGGACAGGGAATAACTATGGCTACACCTTC.

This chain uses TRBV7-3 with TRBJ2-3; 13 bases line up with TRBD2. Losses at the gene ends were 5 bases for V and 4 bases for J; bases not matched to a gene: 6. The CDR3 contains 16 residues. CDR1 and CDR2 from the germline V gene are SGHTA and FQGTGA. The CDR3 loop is CASSPGTSGIADTQYF. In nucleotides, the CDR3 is TGTGCCAGCAGCCCCGGGACTAGCGGGATCGCAGATACGCAGTATTTT.

DNA of the CDR3: TGCAGCGTCTTGGGGGGCGAGTTTTCCGAGCAGTACTTC. It translates to CSVLGGEFSEQYF. V usage is TRBV29-1 and J usage is TRBJ2-7; D could derive from TRBD1 or TRBD2 (6 bases each). The CDR3 length is 13 residues. The V gene lost 6 bases and the J gene lost 6 bases, with 18 bases spanning the gap. The germline V gene encodes CDR1 SQVTM and CDR2 ANQGSEA.

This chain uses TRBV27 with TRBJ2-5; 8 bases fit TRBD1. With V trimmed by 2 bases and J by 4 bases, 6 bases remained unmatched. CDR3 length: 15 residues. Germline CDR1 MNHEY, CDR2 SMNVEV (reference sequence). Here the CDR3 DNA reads TGTGCCAGCAGTTTACGCCAGGGGGCCGGAGAGACCCAGTACTTC. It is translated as CASSLRQGAGETQYF.

DNA of the CDR3: TGTGCCAGCAGTTTACGGGGGTATGGAATGGATGAGCAGTTCTTC. It yields the protein CASSLRGYGMDEQFF. The chain is built from TRBV28 and TRBJ2-1, with TRBD2 as a possible D gene (6 bases). The CDR3 has 15 residues. Trimming stripped 2 bases from V and 8 bases from J, with 16 bases between. Germline loops: CDR1 MDHEN, CDR2 SYDVKM.

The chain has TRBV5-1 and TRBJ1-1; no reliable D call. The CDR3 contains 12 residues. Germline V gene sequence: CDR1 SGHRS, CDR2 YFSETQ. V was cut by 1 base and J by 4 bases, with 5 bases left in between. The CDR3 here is CASSLPATEAFF. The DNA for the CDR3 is TGCGCCAGCAGCTTGCCCGCCACTGAAGCTTTCTTT.

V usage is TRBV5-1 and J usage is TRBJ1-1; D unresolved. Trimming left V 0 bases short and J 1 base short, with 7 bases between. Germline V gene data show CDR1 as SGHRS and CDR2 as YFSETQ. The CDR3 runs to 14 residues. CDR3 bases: TGCGCCAGCAGCTTGGCGGAGGGGAACACTGAAGCTTTCTTT. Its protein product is CASSLAEGNTEAFF. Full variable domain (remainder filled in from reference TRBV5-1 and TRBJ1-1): KAGVTQTPRYLIKTRGQQVTLSCSPISGHRSVSWYQQTPGQGLQFLFEYFSETQRNKGNFPGRFSGRQFSNSRSEMNVSTLELGDSALYLCASSLAEGNTEAFFGQGTRLTVV.

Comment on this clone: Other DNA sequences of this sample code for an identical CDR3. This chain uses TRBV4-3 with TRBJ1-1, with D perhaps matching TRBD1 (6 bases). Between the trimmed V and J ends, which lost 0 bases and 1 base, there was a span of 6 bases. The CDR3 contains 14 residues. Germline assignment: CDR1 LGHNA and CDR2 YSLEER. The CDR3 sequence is CASSQDRGNTEAFF. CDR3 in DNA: TGCGCCAGCAGCCAAGACAGGGGGAACACTGAAGCTTTCTTT.

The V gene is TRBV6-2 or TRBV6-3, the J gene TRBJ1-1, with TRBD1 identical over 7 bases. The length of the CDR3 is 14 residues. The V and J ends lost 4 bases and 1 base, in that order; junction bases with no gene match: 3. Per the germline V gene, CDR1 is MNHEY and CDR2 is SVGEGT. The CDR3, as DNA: TGTGCCAGCAGTTGGGGACAGAAGAACACTGAAGCTTTCTTT. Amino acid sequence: CASSWGQKNTEAFF.

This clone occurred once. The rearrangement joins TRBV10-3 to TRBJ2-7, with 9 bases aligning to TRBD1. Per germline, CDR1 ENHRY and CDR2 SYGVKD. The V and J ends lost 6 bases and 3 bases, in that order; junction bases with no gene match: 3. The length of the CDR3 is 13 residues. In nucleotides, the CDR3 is TGTGCCATCAGGGGACAGGGAGGCTACGAGCAGTACTTC. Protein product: CAIRGQGGYEQYF.

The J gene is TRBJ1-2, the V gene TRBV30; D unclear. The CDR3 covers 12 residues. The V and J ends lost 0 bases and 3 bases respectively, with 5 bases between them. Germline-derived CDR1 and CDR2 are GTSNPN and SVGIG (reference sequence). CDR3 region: CAWSVAHYGYTF. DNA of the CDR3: TGTGCCTGGAGTGTAGCCCACTATGGCTACACCTTC. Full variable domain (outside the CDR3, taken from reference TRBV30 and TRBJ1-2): SQTIHQWPATLVQPVGSPLSLECTVEGTSNPNLYWYRQAAGRGLQLLFYSVGIGQISSEVPQNLSASRPQDRQFILSSKKLLLSDSGFYLCAWSVAHYGYTFGSGTRLTVV.

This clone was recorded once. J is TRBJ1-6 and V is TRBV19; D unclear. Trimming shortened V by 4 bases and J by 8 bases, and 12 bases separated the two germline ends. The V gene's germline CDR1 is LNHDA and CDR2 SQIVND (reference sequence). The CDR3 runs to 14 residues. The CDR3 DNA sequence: TGTGCCAGTAGTAAGGTGGGGTGGGATTCACCCCTCCACTTT. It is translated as CASSKVGWDSPLHF.

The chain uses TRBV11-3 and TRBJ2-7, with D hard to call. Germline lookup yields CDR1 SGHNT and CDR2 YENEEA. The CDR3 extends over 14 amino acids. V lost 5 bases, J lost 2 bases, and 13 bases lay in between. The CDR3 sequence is CASSVGVGPYEQYF. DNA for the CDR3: TGTGCCAGCAGCGTTGGTGTCGGTCCCTACGAGCAGTACTTC.

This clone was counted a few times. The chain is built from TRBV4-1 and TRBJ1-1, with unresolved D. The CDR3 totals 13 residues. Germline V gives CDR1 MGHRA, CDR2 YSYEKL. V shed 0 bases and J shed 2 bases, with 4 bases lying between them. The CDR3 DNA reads TGCGCCAGCAGCCAAGATCCCAACACTGAAGCTTTCTTT. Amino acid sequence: CASSQDPNTEAFF.

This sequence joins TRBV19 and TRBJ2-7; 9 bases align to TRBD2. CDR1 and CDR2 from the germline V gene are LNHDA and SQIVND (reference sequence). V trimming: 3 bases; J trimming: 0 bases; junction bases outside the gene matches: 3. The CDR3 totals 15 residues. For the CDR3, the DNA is TGTGCCAGTAGTATGTCTAGCGGGGTCTCCTACGAGCAGTACTTC. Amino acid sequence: CASSMSSGVSYEQYF.

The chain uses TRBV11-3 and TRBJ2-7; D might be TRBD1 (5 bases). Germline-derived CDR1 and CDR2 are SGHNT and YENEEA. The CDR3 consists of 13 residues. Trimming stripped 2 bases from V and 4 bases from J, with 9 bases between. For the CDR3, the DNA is TGTGCCAGCAGCTTACAGGGTTGGTACGAGCAGTACTTC. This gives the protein CASSLQGWYEQYF.

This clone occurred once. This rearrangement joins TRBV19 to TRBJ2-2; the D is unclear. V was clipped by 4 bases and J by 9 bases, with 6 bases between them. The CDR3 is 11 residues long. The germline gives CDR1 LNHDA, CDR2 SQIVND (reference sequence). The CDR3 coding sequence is TGTGCCAGTAGTAAGGGCCGGGAGCTGTTTTTT. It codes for CASSKGRELFF.

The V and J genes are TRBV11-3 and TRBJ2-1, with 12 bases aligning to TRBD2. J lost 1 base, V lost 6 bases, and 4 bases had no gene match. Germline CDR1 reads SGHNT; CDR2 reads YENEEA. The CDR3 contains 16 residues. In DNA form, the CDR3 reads TGTGCCAGCAGTGCGACTAGCGGGAGTTCCTACAATGAGCAGTTCTTC. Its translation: CASSATSGSSYNEQFF. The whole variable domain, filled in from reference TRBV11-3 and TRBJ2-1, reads EAGVVQSPRYKIIEKKQPVAFWCNPISGHNTLYWYLQNLGQGPELLIRYENEEAVDDSQLPKDRFSAERLKGVDSTLKIQPAELGDSAVYLCASSATSGSSYNEQFFGPGTRLTVL.

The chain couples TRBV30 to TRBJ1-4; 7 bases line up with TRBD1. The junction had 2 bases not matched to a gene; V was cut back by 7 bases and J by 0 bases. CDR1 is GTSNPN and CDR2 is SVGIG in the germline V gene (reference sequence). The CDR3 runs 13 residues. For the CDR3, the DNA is TGTGCCTATACAGGGGCAACTAATGAAAAACTGTTTTTT. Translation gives CAYTGATNEKLFF. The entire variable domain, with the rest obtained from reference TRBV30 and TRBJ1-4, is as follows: SQTIHQWPATLVQPVGSPLSLECTVEGTSNPNLYWYRQAAGRGLQLLFYSVGIGQISSEVPQNLSASRPQDRQFILSSKKLLLSDSGFYLCAYTGATNEKLFFGSGTQLSVL.

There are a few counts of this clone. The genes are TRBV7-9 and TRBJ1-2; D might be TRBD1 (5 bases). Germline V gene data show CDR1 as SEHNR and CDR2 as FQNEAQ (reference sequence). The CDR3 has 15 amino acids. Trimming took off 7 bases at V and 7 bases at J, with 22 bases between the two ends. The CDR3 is CASTTRDQGPSGYTF. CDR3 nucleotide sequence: TGTGCCAGCACGACTCGGGACCAGGGCCCCAGTGGCTACACCTTC.

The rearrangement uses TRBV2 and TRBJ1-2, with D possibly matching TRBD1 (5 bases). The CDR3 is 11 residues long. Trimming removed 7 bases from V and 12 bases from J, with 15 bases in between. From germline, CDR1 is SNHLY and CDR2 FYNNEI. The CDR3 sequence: CASTGTERNTF. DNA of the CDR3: TGTGCCAGCACCGGGACGGAGCGAAACACCTTC.

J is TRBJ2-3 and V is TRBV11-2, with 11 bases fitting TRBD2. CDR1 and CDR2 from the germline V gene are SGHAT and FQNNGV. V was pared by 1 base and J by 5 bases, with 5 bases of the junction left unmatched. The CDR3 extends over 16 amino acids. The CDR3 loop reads CASSLVSGRGLDTQYF. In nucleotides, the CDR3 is TGTGCCAGCAGCTTAGTTAGCGGGAGGGGTCTAGATACGCAGTATTTT.

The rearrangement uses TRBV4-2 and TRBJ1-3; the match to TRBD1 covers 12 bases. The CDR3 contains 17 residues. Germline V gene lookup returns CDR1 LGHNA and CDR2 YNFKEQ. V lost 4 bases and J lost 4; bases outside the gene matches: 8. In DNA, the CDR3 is TGTGCCAGCAGCCCATCCGGGACAGGGGGCTCCGGAAACACCATATATTTT. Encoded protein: CASSPSGTGGSGNTIYF.

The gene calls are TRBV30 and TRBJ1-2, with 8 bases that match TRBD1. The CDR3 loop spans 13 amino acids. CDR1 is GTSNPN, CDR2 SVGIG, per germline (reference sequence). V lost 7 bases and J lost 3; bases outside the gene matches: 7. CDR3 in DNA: TGTGCCTACAGCAGGGGGCTGTACTATGGCTACACCTTC. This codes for CAYSRGLYYGYTF. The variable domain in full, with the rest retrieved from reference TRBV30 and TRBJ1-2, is SQTIHQWPATLVQPVGSPLSLECTVEGTSNPNLYWYRQAAGRGLQLLFYSVGIGQISSEVPQNLSASRPQDRQFILSSKKLLLSDSGFYLCAYSRGLYYGYTFGSGTRLTVV.